The T cell receptor (beta chain) under discussion was sequenced for a study of T cell responses to AZD1222 COVID-19 vaccine. The analysis combined second doses at about 4 or about 12 weeks. Using immunoSEQ multiplex PCR, the repertoire was profiled, and TCRdb retains in-frame clones only, with some absent. Here the sample spans more than 85,000 clones, around 87% being singletons. The CDR3 has 13 amino acids. Between the trimmed V and J ends, which lost 3 bases and 6 bases, there was a span of 11 bases. Germline V gives CDR1 SGHNT, CDR2 YYREEE (reference sequence). Sequenced here: peripheral blood, sampled 28 days after the second AZD1222 dose. The sequence derives from an adult who received the AZD1222 COVID-19 vaccine. The chain links TRBV5-4 to TRBJ2-3; D possibly corresponds to TRBD1 (5 bases). DNA for the CDR3: TGTGCCAGCAGCTCGCAGGGTTCTGATACGCAGTATTTT. It codes for CASSSQGSDTQYF.